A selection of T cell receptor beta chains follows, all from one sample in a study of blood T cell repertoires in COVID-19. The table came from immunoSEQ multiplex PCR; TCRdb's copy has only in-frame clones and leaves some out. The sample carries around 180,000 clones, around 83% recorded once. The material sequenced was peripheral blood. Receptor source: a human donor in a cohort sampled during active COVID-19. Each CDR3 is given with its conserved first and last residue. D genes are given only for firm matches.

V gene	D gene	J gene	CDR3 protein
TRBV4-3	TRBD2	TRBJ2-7	CASSPGTSGYEQYF
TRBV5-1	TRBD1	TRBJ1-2	CASSLTGAQTF
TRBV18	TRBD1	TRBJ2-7	CASSPLGQGAWGSYEQYF
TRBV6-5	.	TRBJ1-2	CASSYSPGFDYGYTF
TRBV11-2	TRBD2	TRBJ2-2	CASSLSGSGGELFF
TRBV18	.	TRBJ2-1	CASSGSPVYNEQFF
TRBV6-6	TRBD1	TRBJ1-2	CASSSDRISANYGYTF
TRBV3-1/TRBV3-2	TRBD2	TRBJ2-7	CASSPPGAGSSYEQYF
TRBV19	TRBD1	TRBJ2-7	CASSVGQGLYEQYF
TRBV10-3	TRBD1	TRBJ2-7	CASHGQEKGEQYF
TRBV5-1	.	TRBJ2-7	CASSAGEVGEQYF
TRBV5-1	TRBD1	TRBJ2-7	CASSYQTGGDTYEQYF
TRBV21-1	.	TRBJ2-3	CASSKARDRTDTQYF
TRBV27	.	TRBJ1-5	CASRAWDKGFGQPQHF
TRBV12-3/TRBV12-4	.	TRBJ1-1	CASSLLSTEAFF
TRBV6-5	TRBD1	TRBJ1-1	CASSPGTGINTEAFF
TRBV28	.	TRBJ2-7	CASSSRLSYEQYF
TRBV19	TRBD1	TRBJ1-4	CASSIGQGIGKLFF
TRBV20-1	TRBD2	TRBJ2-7	CSASPLASSGGSYEQYF
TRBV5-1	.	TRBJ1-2	CASSLESYGYTF
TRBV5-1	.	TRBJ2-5	CASSLTYGETQYF
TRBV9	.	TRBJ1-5	CASSVDNNQPQHF
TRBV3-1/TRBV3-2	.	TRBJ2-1	CASSFQTYYNEQFF
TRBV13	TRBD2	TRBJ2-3	CASSLSWRESGTDTQYF
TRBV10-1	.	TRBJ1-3	CASSLGQTGNTIYF
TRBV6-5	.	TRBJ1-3	CASSYSIPGYGNTIYF
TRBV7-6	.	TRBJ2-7	CASSLGVGYEQYF
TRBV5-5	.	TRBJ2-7	CATSWGRMGNYEQYF
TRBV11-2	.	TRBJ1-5	CASRSIQGRGYSNQPQHF
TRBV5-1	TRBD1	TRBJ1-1	CASSLGTGGSTEAFF
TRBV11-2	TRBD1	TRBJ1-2	CASSPRTGRGYGYTF
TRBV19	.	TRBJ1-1	CASSMERRATEAFF
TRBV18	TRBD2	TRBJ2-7	CASSPEAGGSYEQYF
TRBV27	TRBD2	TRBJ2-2	CASSRHSSGRSNTGELFF
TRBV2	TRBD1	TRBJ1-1	CASRRGDTEAFF
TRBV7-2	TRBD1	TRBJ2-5	CASSSNTGTGISETQYF
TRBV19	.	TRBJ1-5	CASSEQINQPQHF
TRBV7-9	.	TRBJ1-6	CASSLPGEYSPLHF
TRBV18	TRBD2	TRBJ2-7	CASSPPSGRAEQYF